This TCR beta chain was identified during a study of OX40 agonist ivuxolimab in advanced cancers. This clone was recorded only once. Germline CDR1 reads SGHAT; CDR2 reads FQNNGV. This CDR3 is built from 15 residues. J gave up 3 bases and V 6 bases, and 6 bases lay outside the gene matches. Assay used: immunoSEQ multiplex PCR; TCRdb lists only in-frame clones, some missing. The sample contains tens of thousands of clones, 92% of which appear only once. This sample comprised CD4+ or CD8+ T cells sorted from blood, obtained in a trial of the OX40 agonist ivuxolimab. This chain uses TRBV11-2 with TRBJ1-4, with 8 bases lining up with TRBD1. The receptor's source is an adult with an advanced solid tumor such as melanoma, head and neck, liver or kidney cancer. CDR3 bases: TGTGCCAGCAGTCGCGGACAGGGAGCTAATGAAAAACTGTTTTTT. It yields the protein CASSRGQGANEKLFF.